These 29 T cell receptor beta chains share one sample of origin, sequenced in a study of cytomegalovirus exposure and HLA in healthy donors. The PCR had 60 Vbeta and 13 Jbeta primers. Measured with immunoSEQ multiplex PCR; TCRdb has only the in-frame clones, and not every one. The sample lists some 240,000 clones; about 78% were seen once. The sequenced sample consisted of PBMCs. These receptors were taken from a male donor in good health and CMV-seronegative.

The V and J genes are TRBV30 and TRBJ1-2; 7 nucleotides align to TRBD1. Germline values: CDR1 GTSNPN, CDR2 SVGIG (reference sequence). The CDR3 length is 15 residues. V shed 5 bases and J 6 bases; nucleotides not matched to a gene: 15. DNA of the CDR3: TGTGCCTGGCGTTACCTAGGGGGCGAGGTGAATGGCTACACCTTC. The encoded protein is CAWRYLGGEVNGYTF.

The J gene is TRBJ1-5, the V gene TRBV13; D is possibly TRBD1 (6 bases). The V gene lost 0 bases and the J gene lost 11 bases, with 17 bases spanning the gap. Germline V lookup: CDR1 PRHDT, CDR2 FYEKMQ (reference sequence). This CDR3 contains 15 residues. Here the CDR3 reads CASSLGQGVSETQHF. CDR3 DNA: TGTGCCAGCAGCTTAGGACAGGGAGTGTCGGAGACCCAGCATTTT.

This chain connects TRBV11-2 to TRBJ2-7, with 7 positions matching TRBD2. Germline trimming cut 5 bases from V and 2 bases from J; bases unmatched to any gene: 15. The CDR3 contains 17 residues. Germline CDR1 is SGHAT and CDR2 is FQNNGV. The CDR3: CASSRQVGTIRTYEQYF. CDR3 nucleotides: TGTGCCAGCAGCCGCCAGGTTGGGACTATTCGTACCTACGAGCAGTACTTC.

Written as DNA, the CDR3 is TGTGCCAGCAGCTTAGCCTTGGACAGGGGGCGTGACGAGCAGTACTTC. Protein product: CASSLALDRGRDEQYF. The J gene is TRBJ2-7, the V gene TRBV7-2; the match to TRBD1 covers 11 bases. Germline CDR1 reads SGHTA; CDR2 reads FQGNSA. The CDR3 contains 16 residues. The junction had 6 bases not matched to a gene; V was cut back by 0 bases and J by 5 bases. Complete variable domain (other parts from reference TRBV7-2 and TRBJ2-7): GAGVSQSPSNKVTEKGKDVELRCDPISGHTALYWYRQSLGQGLEFLIYFQGNSAPDKSGLPSDRFSAERTGGSVSTLTIQRTQQEDSAVYLCASSLALDRGRDEQYFGPGTRLTVT.

The chain combines TRBV5-1 with TRBJ2-6; weak D call: TRBD2 (6 bases). The V end lost 5 bases, the J end lost 0 bases, and 15 bases lay between the germline ends. Germline CDR1 reads SGHRS; CDR2 reads YFSETQ. The CDR3 contains 17 residues. The CDR3 coding sequence is TGCGCCAGCAGGCGGGGCAATCCGACCTCTGGGGCCAACGTCCTGACTTTC. Encoded protein: CASRRGNPTSGANVLTF.

This chain uses TRBV18 with TRBJ2-7, with 11 bases identical to TRBD1. J was trimmed by 4 bases and V by 6 bases; bases with no gene match: 8. Germline values: CDR1 KGHSH, CDR2 LQKENI. There are 15 residues in the CDR3. CDR3 region: CASSPGQGAMYEQYF. CDR3 bases: TGTGCCAGCTCGCCTGGACAGGGGGCTATGTACGAGCAGTACTTC.

This clone was found once. The chain carries TRBV19 and TRBJ2-1, with 10 bases matching TRBD2. The CDR3 spans 16 residues. Unmatched junction bases numbered 4, after V lost 4 bases and J lost 1 base. Germline CDR1 LNHDA, CDR2 SQIVND (reference sequence). The CDR3 loop is CASSTVAGGSYNEQFF. The CDR3 bases are TGTGCCAGTAGTACTGTAGCGGGAGGATCCTACAATGAGCAGTTCTTC.

V is TRBV7-9 and J is TRBJ1-1; D gene ambiguous. V lost 6 bases to trimming and J lost 1 base, with 12 bases between them. The CDR3 spans 14 residues. The V gene's germline CDR1 is SEHNR and CDR2 FQNEAQ (reference sequence). This CDR3 reads CASRGVGANTEAFF. In DNA, the CDR3 is TGTGCCAGCAGAGGAGTTGGAGCGAACACTGAAGCTTTCTTT.

The chain employs TRBV11-3 and TRBJ2-5, with 8 bases matching TRBD1. This CDR3 region has 13 residues. CDR1 and CDR2 from the germline V gene are SGHNT and YENEEA. After removal of 5 bases from V and 8 bases from J, the junction contained 7 bases not matched to a gene. The CDR3 DNA follows: TGTGCCAGCAGCCAAACAGGGGGGAGCACCCAGTACTTC. Its protein is CASSQTGGSTQYF.

With regard to this clone: Other DNA sequences in this specimen translate into the identical CDR3. The chain couples TRBV9 to TRBJ1-1; no definite D call. V was trimmed by 0 bases and J by 0 bases, leaving 3 bases between them. Germline values: CDR1 SGDLS, CDR2 YYNGEE. CDR3 length: 13 amino acids. The CDR3 region has the DNA TGTGCCAGCAGCGTAGCAGTGAACACTGAAGCTTTCTTT. Its protein is CASSVAVNTEAFF.

The genes are TRBV7-9 and TRBJ2-5; TRBD1 matches at 10 bases. The DNA end is more similar to TRBJ2-7, so the J call may be wrong. Germline V gene sequence: CDR1 SEHNR, CDR2 FQNEAQ (reference sequence). The CDR3 runs to 14 residues. CDR3 coding DNA: TGTGCCAGCAGCCACGGACAGGGGGGCTCCGAGCAGTACTTC. Translating gives CASSHGQGGSEQYF.

In its sample, this clone was seen a few times. The rearrangement uses TRBV19 and TRBJ2-3; 7 bases are a match to TRBD1. CDR3 length equals 14 residues. Germline assignment: CDR1 LNHDA and CDR2 SQIVND (reference sequence). Unmatched junction bases numbered 6, after V lost 5 bases and J lost 4 bases. CDR3: CASSAYRGPDTQYF. CDR3 bases: TGTGCCAGTAGTGCCTACAGGGGTCCAGATACGCAGTATTTT.

As DNA, the CDR3 is TGCAGCGGCCGGACAGCCTCGAATGAAAAACTGTTTTTT. Its translation is CSGRTASNEKLFF. This chain joins TRBV29-1 and TRBJ1-4; tentatively, D is TRBD1 (6 bases). The CDR3 is 13 residues long. Trimming removed 7 bases from V and 5 bases from J, with 14 bases in between. Germline V gene data show CDR1 as SQVTM and CDR2 as ANQGSEA.

This chain uses TRBV7-8 with TRBJ2-7; 7 bases map to TRBD2. V trimming: 7 bases; J trimming: 6 bases; junction bases outside the gene matches: 12. The germline gives CDR1 SGHVS, CDR2 FQNEAQ. The CDR3 is 14 amino acids. The CDR3 DNA sequence: TGTGCCAGCACCCCTCAGGCGGGAGTAGGCGAGCAGTACTTC. Translating it yields CASTPQAGVGEQYF.

The rearrangement uses TRBV19 and TRBJ2-2; D may be TRBD2 (6 bases). This CDR3 contains 15 residues. Between the trimmed V and J ends, which lost 7 bases and 2 bases, there was a span of 14 bases. In germline, CDR1 is LNHDA, CDR2 SQIVND (reference sequence). The CDR3 DNA is TGTGCCAGTACCCTTTTGGGGGGTAACACCGGGGAGCTGTTTTTT. It translates to CASTLLGGNTGELFF.

J is TRBJ1-2 and V is TRBV5-1; maybe TRBD1 (5 bases). This CDR3 comprises 14 residues. Germline V gene lookup returns CDR1 SGHRS and CDR2 YFSETQ. V was shortened by 3 bases and J by 8 bases, with 17 bases between the two germline ends. The CDR3 here is CASSYPDILRGYTF. CDR3 DNA sequence: TGCGCCAGCAGCTACCCGGACATTCTACGCGGCTACACCTTC.

This clone was recorded once. The chain is built from TRBV9 and TRBJ1-5; D not certain. Looked up from germline, CDR1 is SGDLS and CDR2 is YYNGEE. The ends were cut back, 4 bases at V and 8 bases at J, with 13 bases in the middle. The CDR3 contains 13 residues. DNA of the CDR3: TGTGCCAGCAGCCCTCATGAGGGTGAGCCCCAGCATTTT. It is translated as CASSPHEGEPQHF.

Only one count was recorded for this clone. The rearrangement links TRBV27 to TRBJ1-2, with 11 bases lining up with TRBD1. Trimming cost V 5 bases and J 6 bases; bases outside gene matches: 8. CDR3 size: 15 residues. CDR1 and CDR2 (germline): MNHEY, SMNVEV (reference sequence). The CDR3 coding sequence is TGTGCCAGCAGTCCCTGGACAGGGGGCAGAGATGGCTACACCTTC. It codes for CASSPWTGGRDGYTF.

The CDR3 sequence is CASMLTGDTQYF. Written as DNA, the CDR3 is TGTGCCAGCATGCTAACAGGCGATACGCAGTATTTT. The V and J genes are TRBV2 and TRBJ2-3; maybe TRBD1 (5 bases). CDR3 length equals 12 residues. The V gene's germline CDR1 is SNHLY and CDR2 FYNNEI. The ends were cut back, 7 bases at V and 6 bases at J, with 11 bases in the middle.

The genes are TRBV28 and TRBJ2-3; 7 bases line up with TRBD2. V lost 1 base and J lost 9; bases outside the gene matches: 7. The CDR3 consists of 14 residues. Germline V gene lookup returns CDR1 MDHEN and CDR2 SYDVKM. The CDR3 DNA is TGTGCCAGCAGTTTATCCGGGGGACTACACACGCAGTATTTT. Translation gives CASSLSGGLHTQYF. Variable domain in full (rest from reference TRBV28 and TRBJ2-3): DVKVTQSSRYLVKRTGEKVFLECVQDMDHENMFWYRQDPGLGLRLIYFSYDVKMKEKGDIPEGYSVSREKKERFSLILESASTNQTSMYLCASSLSGGLHTQYFGPGTRLTVL.

The V and J genes are TRBV5-1 and TRBJ2-7; 7 nucleotides agree with TRBD2. V shed 3 bases and J 6 bases; nucleotides not matched to a gene: 3. Germline lookup yields CDR1 SGHRS and CDR2 YFSETQ. The CDR3 is 12 amino acids. CDR3 nucleotide sequence: TGCGCCAGCAGCTCAACTAGCGCCGAGCAGTACTTC. Residues: CASSSTSAEQYF.

The gene calls are TRBV7-9 and TRBJ2-3; D is ambiguous. Germline V CDR1 and CDR2: SEHNR, FQNEAQ (reference sequence). V was pared by 5 bases and J by 5 bases, with 5 bases between. The CDR3 extends over 11 amino acids. The DNA of the CDR3 is TGTGCCAGCAGCGAGCTAGATACGCAGTATTTT. Amino acids: CASSELDTQYF. Full variable domain (outside the CDR3, taken from reference TRBV7-9 and TRBJ2-3): DTGVSQNPRHKITKRGQNVTFRCDPISEHNRLYWYRQTLGQGPEFLTYFQNEAQLEKSRLLSDRFSAERPKGSFSTLEIQRTEQGDSAMYLCASSELDTQYFGPGTRLTVL.

The chain carries TRBV27 and TRBJ2-7; TRBD1 aligns across 8 bases. The V segment lost 4 bases and the J segment 5 bases; nucleotides outside the gene matches: 4. The CDR3 sequence is 13 residues long. CDR1 is MNHEY, CDR2 SMNVEV, per germline (reference sequence). CDR3 sequence reads: CASSYDRGDEQYF. The CDR3 region has the DNA TGTGCCAGCAGTTATGACAGGGGTGACGAGCAGTACTTC.

The chain carries TRBV11-2 and TRBJ2-5; a possible D gene is TRBD1 (6 bases). Germline CDR1 and CDR2: SGHAT and FQNNGV. The CDR3 is 14 residues long. The ends were cut back, 0 bases at V and 8 bases at J, with 13 bases in the middle. This chain's CDR3 is CASSLDRGRPTQYF. As DNA, the CDR3 is TGTGCCAGCAGCTTAGACAGGGGTCGCCCAACCCAGTACTTC. Together with reference TRBV11-2 and TRBJ2-5, the CDR3 gives the full variable domain: EAGVAQSPRYKIIEKRQSVAFWCNPISGHATLYWYQQILGQGPKLLIQFQNNGVVDDSQLPKDRFSAERLKGVDSTLKIQPAKLEDSAVYLCASSLDRGRPTQYFGPGTRLLVL.

This clone showed up just a few times. This sequence joins TRBV28 and TRBJ1-5; 11 bases fit TRBD1. CDR1 MDHEN and CDR2 SYDVKM come from the germline V gene. This CDR3 contains 16 residues. The J segment lost 6 bases and the V segment lost 3 bases, leaving 7 bases of the junction unmatched. The CDR3 spells CASSFSGTGGSQPQHF. The CDR3 DNA reads TGTGCCAGCAGTTTTTCCGGGACAGGGGGAAGTCAGCCCCAGCATTTT.

This sequence joins TRBV19 and TRBJ2-5; 8 nucleotides align to TRBD1. Germline-derived CDR1 and CDR2 are LNHDA and SQIVND (reference sequence). The ends lost 4 bases at V and 5 bases at J; junction bases unmatched: 12. The CDR3 sequence is 16 residues long. In DNA, the CDR3 is TGTGCCAGTAGTACCCGGGACAGGCCTAGAGGGGAGACCCAGTACTTC. Translated, it gives CASSTRDRPRGETQYF.

The gene calls are TRBV29-1 and TRBJ2-1; 10 bases line up with TRBD2. V shed 4 bases and J 6 bases; nucleotides not matched to a gene: 3. This CDR3 is 13 amino acids long. Germline V gives CDR1 SQVTM, CDR2 ANQGSEA. CDR3 DNA sequence: TGCAGCGTTGCTAGCGGGAGCGGCAATGAGCAGTTCTTC. Translation gives CSVASGSGNEQFF.

The gene calls are TRBV5-8 and TRBJ2-1, with 7 bases matching TRBD2. After removal of 3 bases from V and 15 bases from J, the junction contained 12 bases not matched to a gene. From germline, CDR1 is SGHTS and CDR2 YDEGEE. The CDR3 consists of 13 residues. The CDR3, as DNA: TGTGCCAGCAGCTCGGGACTACCATATGTTTCGTTCTTC. Its protein product is CASSSGLPYVSFF.

In this sample, this clone turned up a few times. This sequence joins TRBV15 and TRBJ1-5, with D uncertain. CDR1 LNHNV and CDR2 YYDKDF come from the germline V gene (reference sequence). The CDR3 is made up of 15 amino acids. Trimming left V 3 bases short and J 6 bases short, with 15 bases between. CDR3 residues: CATSRGRGNGQPQHF. The CDR3 DNA reads TGTGCCACCAGCAGGGGTCGGGGTAACGGTCAGCCCCAGCATTTT.